Below are 27 T cell receptor beta chains sequenced from a single sample in a study of blood T cell repertoires in COVID-19. This table comes from immunoSEQ multiplex PCR, and its TCRdb copy is limited to in-frame clones, with some not included. The sample has 300,000 to 400,000 clones, roughly 84% seen once. The sample comprised peripheral blood. Every receptor here comes from a middle-aged man with active or convalescent COVID-19.

The chain carries TRBV7-9 and TRBJ2-1; 10 nucleotides line up with TRBD2. The CDR3 length is 17 residues. Trimming cost V 5 bases and J 8 bases; bases outside gene matches: 15. Germline V gives CDR1 SEHNR, CDR2 FQNEAQ (reference sequence). DNA of the CDR3: TGTGCCAGCAGCCGGGGGTTGCTAGCGGGAGTTGGGCATGAGCAGTTCTTC. As protein: CASSRGLLAGVGHEQFF.

This clone is a singleton in its sample. V usage is TRBV28 and J usage is TRBJ2-6; D may be TRBD1 (6 bases). Between the trimmed V and J ends, which lost 7 bases and 0 bases, there was a span of 19 bases. Germline V gene data show CDR1 as MDHEN and CDR2 as SYDVKM. The CDR3 runs to 18 residues. CDR3 in amino acids: CASNTHRVSSSGANVLTF. CDR3 nucleotides: TGTGCCAGCAATACTCACAGGGTCTCCTCCTCTGGGGCCAACGTCCTGACTTTC.

The chain uses TRBV5-4 and TRBJ2-3; TRBD1 matches 7 bases. The germline V gene has CDR1 SGHNT and CDR2 YYREEE (reference sequence). The CDR3 loop spans 14 amino acids. The V and J ends lost 0 bases and 6 bases, in that order; junction bases with no gene match: 4. CDR3 loop: CASSLEGAHDTQYF. DNA for the CDR3: TGTGCCAGCAGCTTGGAGGGGGCACATGATACGCAGTATTTT. Combining the CDR3 with reference TRBV5-4 and TRBJ2-3 gives the whole variable domain ETGVTQSPTHLIKTRGQQVTLRCSSQSGHNTVSWYQQALGQGPQFIFQYYREEENGRGNFPPRFSGLQFPNYSSELNVNALELDDSALYLCASSLEGAHDTQYFGPGTRLTVL.

V and J are TRBV5-1 and TRBJ1-2, with TRBD1 identical over 9 bases. V shed 5 bases and J 4 bases; nucleotides not matched to a gene: 18. The V gene's germline CDR1 is SGHRS and CDR2 YFSETQ. The CDR3 length is 18 residues. CDR3 sequence (DNA): TGCGCCAGCAGAAACTCGGCCTCCCACACGGACAGGGGCTATGGCTACACCTTC. It translates to CASRNSASHTDRGYGYTF. Full variable domain (rest looked up from reference TRBV5-1 and TRBJ1-2): KAGVTQTPRYLIKTRGQQVTLSCSPISGHRSVSWYQQTPGQGLQFLFEYFSETQRNKGNFPGRFSGRQFSNSRSEMNVSTLELGDSALYLCASRNSASHTDRGYGYTFGSGTRLTVV.

In this sample, this clone turned up once. The chain uses TRBV5-6 and TRBJ1-1; a weak D match, TRBD1 (5 bases). V was cut by 2 bases and J by 0 bases, with 11 bases left in between. This CDR3 comprises 15 residues. The germline gives CDR1 SGHDT, CDR2 YYEEEE. The CDR3 spells CASSFRQGMNTEAFF. The CDR3 coding sequence is TGTGCCAGCAGCTTTCGGCAGGGCATGAACACTGAAGCTTTCTTT.

The gene calls are TRBV7-9 and TRBJ2-3; 11 bases match TRBD1. J gave up 2 bases and V 5 bases, and 6 bases lay outside the gene matches. This CDR3 has 16 residues. Per the germline V gene, CDR1 is SEHNR and CDR2 is FQNEAQ (reference sequence). CDR3 DNA: TGTGCCAGCAGCCTACGGGGACAGGGGGACACAGATACGCAGTATTTT. Protein sequence: CASSLRGQGDTDTQYF.

V gene TRBV4-3 combines with J gene TRBJ1-2; 7 positions match TRBD1. Germline V gene lookup returns CDR1 LGHNA and CDR2 YSLEER. V was pared by 0 bases and J by 5 bases, with 6 bases of the junction left unmatched. The CDR3 sequence is 15 residues long. DNA of the CDR3: TGCGCCAGCAGCCAAGATTCCGCAGGGGGTTATGGCTACACCTTC. Translating it yields CASSQDSAGGYGYTF.

The V and J genes are TRBV9 and TRBJ1-6, with D uncertain. This CDR3 has 15 amino acids. The ends were cut back, 0 bases at V and 8 bases at J, with 12 bases in the middle. Germline CDR1 reads SGDLS; CDR2 reads YYNGEE. CDR3 DNA: TGTGCCAGCAGCGTAGTTGGGCAGTCCCATTCACCCCTCCACTTT. Amino acids: CASSVVGQSHSPLHF. The full variable domain, with the rest looked up from reference TRBV9 and TRBJ1-6, is DSGVTQTPKHLITATGQRVTLRCSPRSGDLSVYWYQQSLDQGLQFLIQYYNGEERAKGNILERFSAQQFPDLHSELNLSSLELGDSALYFCASSVVGQSHSPLHFGNGTRLTVT.

The gene calls are TRBV28 and TRBJ1-5, with 8 positions matching TRBD1. CDR3 size: 14 residues. The V segment lost 6 bases and the J segment 7 bases; nucleotides outside the gene matches: 8. Germline CDR1 and CDR2: MDHEN and SYDVKM. The CDR3 DNA sequence: TGTGCCAGCAGGGCGGACAGGGTGCGGCAGCCCCAGCATTTT. This codes for CASRADRVRQPQHF.

To note about this clone: Other DNA sequences in the same sample also yield this CDR3. The genes are TRBV18 and TRBJ1-1, with 7 bases matching TRBD1. The germline gives CDR1 KGHSH, CDR2 LQKENI. Losses at the gene ends were 3 bases for V and 3 bases for J; bases not matched to a gene: 1. The CDR3 spans 13 residues. Here the CDR3 DNA reads TGTGCCAGCTCACCCCAGGGGGACACTGAAGCTTTCTTT. Its translation is CASSPQGDTEAFF.

There are a few counts of this clone. The chain carries TRBV29-1 and TRBJ2-5; 9 nucleotides align to TRBD2. Germline V CDR1 and CDR2: SQVTM, ANQGSEA. The trim removed 6 bases at V and 5 bases at J, leaving 10 bases unmatched. The CDR3 loop spans 14 amino acids. CDR3 region: CSVFDRREGETQYF. In nucleotides, the CDR3 is TGCAGCGTATTCGACAGGCGGGAGGGGGAGACCCAGTACTTC.

This chain uses TRBV5-1 with TRBJ2-7, with unresolved D. Germline CDR1 reads SGHRS; CDR2 reads YFSETQ. CDR3 length equals 14 residues. V lost 0 bases and J lost 0, with 7 bases in between. CDR3 DNA: TGCGCCAGCAGCTTGGCTGGCCGCTCCTACGAGCAGTACTTC. As protein: CASSLAGRSYEQYF.

In this sample, this clone turned up once. The chain uses TRBV4-1 and TRBJ1-2; D not certain. CDR1 MGHRA and CDR2 YSYEKL come from the germline V gene. The CDR3 loop spans 15 amino acids. Trimming cost V 3 bases and J 3 bases, with 14 bases left between them. CDR3 bases: TGCGCCAGCAGCCATGATGGTCAGATTCACTATGGCTACACCTTC. Protein sequence: CASSHDGQIHYGYTF.

A note on this clone: The junction departs from the called germline gene at one end, perhaps through a read error. This chain links TRBV2 with TRBJ2-7, with 9 bases matching TRBD2. The CDR3 runs to 13 residues. The V gene's germline CDR1 is SNHLY and CDR2 FYNNEI. CDR3 loop: CASSDTRGAGGDF. The CDR3 nucleotides read TGTGCCAGCAGTGATACGAGGGGCGCGGGGGGGGACTTC.

This chain uses TRBV7-3 with TRBJ1-2, with a tentative D call TRBD1 (5 bases). V was shortened by 3 bases and J by 8 bases, with 13 bases between the two germline ends. Per the germline V gene, CDR1 is SGHTA and CDR2 is FQGTGA. CDR3 size: 13 residues. This chain's CDR3 is CASSFGSGIGYTF. The CDR3 bases are TGTGCCAGCAGCTTCGGATCAGGGATCGGCTACACCTTC.

The chain couples TRBV14 to TRBJ2-3, with D perhaps matching TRBD2 (6 bases). V was clipped by 1 base and J by 1 base, with 18 bases between them. Germline lookup yields CDR1 SGHDN and CDR2 FVKESK. The CDR3 totals 18 residues. The CDR3 here is CASSQAGGTGEGTDTQYF. As DNA, the CDR3 is TGTGCCAGCAGCCAAGCTGGGGGTACGGGGGAGGGCACAGATACGCAGTATTTT.

The chain is built from TRBV28 and TRBJ1-1, with 9 bases aligning to TRBD1. The CDR3 contains 18 residues. CDR1 is MDHEN, CDR2 SYDVKM, per germline. Losses at the gene ends were 6 bases for V and 4 bases for J; bases not matched to a gene: 18. The CDR3 spells CASSPAPSNRGLGTEAFF. The CDR3 nucleotides are TGTGCCAGCAGCCCGGCCCCGTCTAACAGGGGGCTAGGCACTGAAGCTTTCTTT. Filled out from reference TRBV28 and TRBJ1-1, the complete variable domain reads DVKVTQSSRYLVKRTGEKVFLECVQDMDHENMFWYRQDPGLGLRLIYFSYDVKMKEKGDIPEGYSVSREKKERFSLILESASTNQTSMYLCASSPAPSNRGLGTEAFFGQGTRLTVV.

V and J are TRBV6-1 and TRBJ1-2, with 7 bases identical to TRBD1. CDR3 size: 16 residues. Germline CDR1 MNHNS, CDR2 SASEGT. V gave up 0 bases and J gave up 4 bases; unmatched junction bases: 8. CDR3 DNA sequence: TGTGCCAGCAGTGAAGCGCTAGGAGGGGGCGTCTATGGCTACACCTTC. Protein sequence: CASSEALGGGVYGYTF.

The chain links TRBV7-9 to TRBJ2-3; 8 bases map to TRBD1. Germline assignment: CDR1 SEHNR and CDR2 FQNEAQ (reference sequence). CDR3 length: 14 residues. V was clipped by 5 bases and J by 4 bases; unmatched bases: 5. CDR3 residues: CASSHWTGSDTQYF. CDR3 bases: TGTGCCAGCAGCCACTGGACAGGGTCAGATACGCAGTATTTT.

The chain has TRBV19 and TRBJ1-3; unclear D gene. Trimming pared 3 bases from V and 0 bases from J, leaving 9 bases between. This CDR3 region has 15 residues. Germline CDR1 reads LNHDA; CDR2 reads SQIVND (reference sequence). The CDR3 nucleotides read TGTGCCAGTAGTATCACCTACGACTCTGGAAACACCATATATTTT. Protein: CASSITYDSGNTIYF.

This clone was found a few times. This rearrangement joins TRBV18 to TRBJ1-2; 12 nucleotides line up with TRBD1. CDR1 is KGHSH and CDR2 is LQKENI in the germline V gene. V was pared by 3 bases and J by 4 bases, with 6 bases of the junction left unmatched. The CDR3 totals 16 residues. The CDR3 region is CASSPAGTGGVYGYTF. Here the CDR3 DNA reads TGTGCCAGCTCACCTGCCGGGACAGGGGGCGTCTATGGCTACACCTTC.

V is TRBV5-4 and J is TRBJ2-7, with a weak D call TRBD2 (6 bases). This CDR3 is 14 amino acids long. V dropped 4 bases and J dropped 0 bases, with 11 bases sitting between them. Germline V gene lookup returns CDR1 SGHNT and CDR2 YYREEE (reference sequence). CDR3 region: CASSGEVSSYEQYF. CDR3 bases: TGTGCCAGCAGCGGGGAGGTCAGCTCCTACGAGCAGTACTTC.

This sequence joins TRBV12-3 or TRBV12-4 and TRBJ1-2; D gene unclear. The length of the CDR3 is 12 residues. Between the trimmed V and J ends, which lost 2 bases and 2 bases, there was a span of 3 bases. CDR3 amino acids: CASSLQNYGYTF. The CDR3 DNA follows: TGTGCCAGCAGTTTACAGAACTATGGCTACACCTTC.

The genes are TRBV2 and TRBJ2-1, with 9 positions matching TRBD2. J gave up 4 bases and V 6 bases, and 4 bases lay outside the gene matches. Germline assignment: CDR1 SNHLY and CDR2 FYNNEI. CDR3 length: 14 amino acids. As DNA, the CDR3 is TGTGCCAGCAGAAGCGCGGGGGGGTACAATGAGCAGTTCTTC. Translating it yields CASRSAGGYNEQFF.

The J gene is TRBJ2-3, the V gene TRBV11-1; 9 nucleotides line up with TRBD1. V lost 4 bases, J lost 1 base, and 3 bases stayed unmatched. Germline CDR1 SGHAT, CDR2 FQDESV (reference sequence). The CDR3 extends over 15 amino acids. The CDR3 loop reads CASSSGQGGTDTQYF. CDR3 coding DNA: TGTGCCAGCAGCTCGGGACAGGGAGGCACAGATACGCAGTATTTT.

The V and J genes are TRBV7-9 and TRBJ2-1, with D hard to call. The germline gives CDR1 SEHNR, CDR2 FQNEAQ (reference sequence). V was clipped by 5 bases and J by 5 bases, with 16 bases between them. The CDR3 length is 15 residues. The CDR3 sequence: CASSPGIGYDNEQFF. CDR3 DNA: TGTGCCAGCAGCCCAGGCATCGGTTATGACAATGAGCAGTTCTTC.

The chain links TRBV28 to TRBJ1-2; 8 bases match TRBD1. Germline-derived CDR1 and CDR2 are MDHEN and SYDVKM. There are 15 residues in the CDR3. Losses at the gene ends were 4 bases for V and 5 bases for J; bases not matched to a gene: 9. The DNA of the CDR3 is TGTGCCAGCAGTTCAACCACAGGGGGAAGATATGGCTACACCTTC. Translating it yields CASSSTTGGRYGYTF.